The sample holds one count of the clone carrying this T cell receptor beta chain. This sample was included in a study of blood T cell repertoires in COVID-19. About the research overall: Acute and convalescent COVID-19 samples came from the United States, Italy and Spain.

CDR1 is SQVTM, CDR2 ANQGSEA, per germline. The CDR3 loop spans 11 amino acids. Trimming pared 5 bases from V and 7 bases from J, leaving 11 bases between. Across fewer than 25 US areas, participants ranged in age from about 18 to 89 years. Recovered participants had two consecutive negative NP/OP PCR tests, healthcare professional clearance, or symptom resolution. In the authors' methods: The assay estimated nucleated cells by amplifying reference gene primers. Method: immunoSEQ multiplex PCR; TCRdb's copy keeps in-frame clones and lacks some. That table gives V, J and clone size, and the DNA gave D and trimming. The sample has approximately 170,000 clones; 89% are singletons.

This chain connects TRBV29-1 to TRBJ1-2; tentatively, D is TRBD1 (6 bases). The sample was PBMCs or T cells enriched from blood (not recorded which). This clonotype was sampled from a woman younger than 35 who had recovered from COVID-19. The DNA of the CDR3 is TGCAGCGTTCTGTCAGGGGTTGGCTACACCTTC. This sequence encodes CSVLSGVGYTF.